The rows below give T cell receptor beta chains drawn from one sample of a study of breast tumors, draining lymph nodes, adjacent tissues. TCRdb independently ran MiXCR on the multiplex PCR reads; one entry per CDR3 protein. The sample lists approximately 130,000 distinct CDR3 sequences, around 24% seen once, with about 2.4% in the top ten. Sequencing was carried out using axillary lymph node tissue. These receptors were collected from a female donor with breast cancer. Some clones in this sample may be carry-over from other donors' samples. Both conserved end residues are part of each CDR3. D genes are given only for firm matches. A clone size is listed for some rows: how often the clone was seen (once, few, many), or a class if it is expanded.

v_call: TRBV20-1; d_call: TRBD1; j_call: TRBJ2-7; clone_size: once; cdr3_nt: TGCAGTGTTGCGGGACAGGGCCCAACCCACGAGCACTACTTC; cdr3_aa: CSVAGQGPTHEHYF
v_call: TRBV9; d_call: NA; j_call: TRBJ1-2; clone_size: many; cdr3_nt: TGTGCCAGCAGCCTTAGAACCAGGACAGAAAACTATGGCTACACCTTC; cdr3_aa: CASSLRTRTENYGYTF
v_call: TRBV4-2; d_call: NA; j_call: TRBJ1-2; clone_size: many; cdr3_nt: TGTGCCAGCAGCCAGGTTGACGCCCGGGGGGACTATGGCTACACCTTC; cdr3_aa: CASSQVDARGDYGYTF
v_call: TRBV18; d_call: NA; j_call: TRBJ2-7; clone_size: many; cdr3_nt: TGTGCCAGCTCATCTGCCCGGGAGCGGACAGCTTACGAGCAGTACTTC; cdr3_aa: CASSSARERTAYEQYF
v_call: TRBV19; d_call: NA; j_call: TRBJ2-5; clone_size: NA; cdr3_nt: TGTGCCAGTAGTGGTGGGGGTGAGGCCCAGTACTTC; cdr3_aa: CASSGGGEAQYF
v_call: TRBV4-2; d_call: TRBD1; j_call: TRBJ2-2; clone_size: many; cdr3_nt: TGTGCCAGCAGACATTCCGGGACAGGGGGCGACACCGGGGAGCTGTTTTTT; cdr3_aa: CASRHSGTGGDTGELFF
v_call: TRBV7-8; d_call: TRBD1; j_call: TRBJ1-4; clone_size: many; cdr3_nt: TGTGCCAGCAGTCCAGACAGGGTGGGAGAAAAACTGTTTTTT; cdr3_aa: CASSPDRVGEKLFF
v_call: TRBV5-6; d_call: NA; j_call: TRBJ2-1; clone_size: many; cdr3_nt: TGTGCCAGCAGCTTGGCCCTAGGGAGCTCCTACAATGAGCAGTTCTTC; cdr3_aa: CASSLALGSSYNEQFF
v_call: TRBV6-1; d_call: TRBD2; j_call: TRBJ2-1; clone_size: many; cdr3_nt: TGTGCCAGCAGTGAAGGGACTAGCGGGGGCAATGAGCAGTTCTTC; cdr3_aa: CASSEGTSGGNEQFF
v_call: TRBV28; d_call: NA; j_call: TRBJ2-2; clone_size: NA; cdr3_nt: TGTGCCAGCAGTTCTAGCGCCGGGGAGCTGTTTTTT; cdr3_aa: CASSSSAGELFF
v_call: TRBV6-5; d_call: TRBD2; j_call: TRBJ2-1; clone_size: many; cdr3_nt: TGTGCCAGCAGTCAAGCGGGATCCTACAATGAGCAGTTCTTC; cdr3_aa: CASSQAGSYNEQFF
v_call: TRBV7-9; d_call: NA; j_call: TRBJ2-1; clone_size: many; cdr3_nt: TGTGCCAGCAGCCCCTTCGGGAGAGGTTACAATGAGCAGTTCTTC; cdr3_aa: CASSPFGRGYNEQFF
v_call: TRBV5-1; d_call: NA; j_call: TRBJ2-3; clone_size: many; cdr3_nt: TGCGCCAGCAGCTTGGAAGGCGCGGGAAGGGGAGATACGCAGTATTTT; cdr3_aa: CASSLEGAGRGDTQYF
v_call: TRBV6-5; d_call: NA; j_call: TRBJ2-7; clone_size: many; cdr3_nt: TGTGCCAGCAGTAGGAGCTCCTACGAGCAGTACTTC; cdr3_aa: CASSRSSYEQYF
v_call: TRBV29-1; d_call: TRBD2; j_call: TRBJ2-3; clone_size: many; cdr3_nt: TGCAGCGTTGGGTTAGCGGGTTTTACGCAGTATTTT; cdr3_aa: CSVGLAGFTQYF
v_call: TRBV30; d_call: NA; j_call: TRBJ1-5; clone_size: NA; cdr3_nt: TGTGCCTGGAGTGTACCCTCCCCCGGCGGATTAGATGCTCAGCCCCAGCATTTT; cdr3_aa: CAWSVPSPGGLDAQPQHF
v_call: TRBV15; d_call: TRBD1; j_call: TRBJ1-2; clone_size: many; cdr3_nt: TGTGCCACCAGCAGAGACCTGACAGGGGCCAACTATGGCTACACCTTC; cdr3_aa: CATSRDLTGANYGYTF
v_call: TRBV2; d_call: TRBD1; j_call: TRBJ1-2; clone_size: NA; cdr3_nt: TGTGCCGCCCTAACAGGGGGCAAGAAACTTGGCTACACCTTC; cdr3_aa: CAALTGGKKLGYTF
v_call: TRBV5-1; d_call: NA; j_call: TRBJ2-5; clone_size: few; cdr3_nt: TGCGCCAGCAGCGGGCTAGGGGCCCAAGAGACCCAGTACTTC; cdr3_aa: CASSGLGAQETQYF
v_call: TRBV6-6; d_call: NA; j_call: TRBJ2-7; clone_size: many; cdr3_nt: TGTGCCAGCAGTTGGGACTCCGAGCAGTACTTC; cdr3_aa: CASSWDSEQYF
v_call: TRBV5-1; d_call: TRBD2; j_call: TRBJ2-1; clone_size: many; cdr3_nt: TGCGCCAGCAGCCCGGGGACTAGCGGAGGAAACAATGAGCAGTTCTTC; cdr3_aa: CASSPGTSGGNNEQFF
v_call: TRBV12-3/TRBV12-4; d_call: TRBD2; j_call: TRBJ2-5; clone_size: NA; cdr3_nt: TGTGCCAGCAGTGAAGGACTAGCGGGAGCTTTCGAGACCCAGTACTTC; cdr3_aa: CASSEGLAGAFETQYF
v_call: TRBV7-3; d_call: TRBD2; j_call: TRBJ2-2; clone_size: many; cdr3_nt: TGTGCCAGCAGCTTATGGGCTAGCGGGACCTCCACCGGGGAGCTGTTTTTT; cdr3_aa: CASSLWASGTSTGELFF
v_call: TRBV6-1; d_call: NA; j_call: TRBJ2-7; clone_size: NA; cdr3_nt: TGTGCCAGCGGGGGACGAGACAGCCCAGGGCCAGCGGTGGGCGGGCAGTACTTC; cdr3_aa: CASGGRDSPGPAVGGQYF
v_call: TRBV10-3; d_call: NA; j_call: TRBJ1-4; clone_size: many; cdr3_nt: TGTGCCATCAGTGACAGTTCAGAAAAACTGTTTTTT; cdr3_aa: CAISDSSEKLFF
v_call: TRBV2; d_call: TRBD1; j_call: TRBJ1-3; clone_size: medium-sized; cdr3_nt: TGTGCCAGCAGTGACACAGGGGGGTCTGGAAACACCATATATTTT; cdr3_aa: CASSDTGGSGNTIYF
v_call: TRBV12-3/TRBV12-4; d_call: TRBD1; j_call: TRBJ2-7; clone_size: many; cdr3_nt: TGTGCCAGCAGTTTAGGGACAGGGCTAGACGAGCAGTACTTC; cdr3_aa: CASSLGTGLDEQYF
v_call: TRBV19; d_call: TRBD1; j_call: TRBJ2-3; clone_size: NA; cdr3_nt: TGTGCCAGTAGTATCCGCATCGGACAGGGTTACACAGATACGCAGTATTTT; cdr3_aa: CASSIRIGQGYTDTQYF
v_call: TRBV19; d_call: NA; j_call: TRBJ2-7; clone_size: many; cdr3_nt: TGTGCCAGTAGTAGAGGGGGGGCGCGCTACGAGCAGTACTTC; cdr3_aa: CASSRGGARYEQYF
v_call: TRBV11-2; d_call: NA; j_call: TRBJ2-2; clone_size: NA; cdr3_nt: TGTGCCAGCAGCTTAGGGTTCGGGGAGCTGTTTTTT; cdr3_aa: CASSLGFGELFF
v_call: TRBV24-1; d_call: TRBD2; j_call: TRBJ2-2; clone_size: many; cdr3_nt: TGTGCCACCAGTGATCCCGGGACTAGCGGCACCGGGGAGCTGTTTTTT; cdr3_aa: CATSDPGTSGTGELFF
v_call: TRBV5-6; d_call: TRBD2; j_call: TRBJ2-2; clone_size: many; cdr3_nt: TGTGCCAGCAGCTTGATGGCGGGAGGTTACACCGGGGAGCTGTTTTTT; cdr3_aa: CASSLMAGGYTGELFF
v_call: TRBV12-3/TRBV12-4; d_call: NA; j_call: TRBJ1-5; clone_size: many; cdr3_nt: TGTGCCAGCAGTTTAGTCGGGACGCGAAGCAATCAGCCCCAGCATTTT; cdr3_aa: CASSLVGTRSNQPQHF
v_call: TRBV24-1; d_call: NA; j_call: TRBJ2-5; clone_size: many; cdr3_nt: TGTGCCACCAGTGATTCTCGGGGAAGAGGAGAGACCCAGTACTTC; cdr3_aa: CATSDSRGRGETQYF
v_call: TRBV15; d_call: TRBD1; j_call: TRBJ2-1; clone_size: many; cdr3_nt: TGTGCCACCAGCAGAGCCCTCGCCGGGACAGGATACAATGAGCAGTTCTTC; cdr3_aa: CATSRALAGTGYNEQFF
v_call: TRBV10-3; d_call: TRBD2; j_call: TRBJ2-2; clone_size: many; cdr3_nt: TGTGCCATCAGTGAGGGACTAGCGAACACCGGGGAGCTGTTTTTT; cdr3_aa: CAISEGLANTGELFF
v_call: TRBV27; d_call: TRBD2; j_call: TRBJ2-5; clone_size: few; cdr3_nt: TGTGCCAGCAGTAGGGGACTAGCTCAAGAGACCCAGTACTTC; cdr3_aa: CASSRGLAQETQYF
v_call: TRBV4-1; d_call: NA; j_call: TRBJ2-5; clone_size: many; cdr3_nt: TGCGCCAGCAGCTCCACTTCCGGAGGGAAGAAAGAGACCCAGTACTTC; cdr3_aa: CASSSTSGGKKETQYF
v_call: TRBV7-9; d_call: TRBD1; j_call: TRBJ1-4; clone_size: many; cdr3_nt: TGTGCCAGCAGCTCGACAGGGGGAAGTCATGAAAAACTGTTTTTT; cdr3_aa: CASSSTGGSHEKLFF
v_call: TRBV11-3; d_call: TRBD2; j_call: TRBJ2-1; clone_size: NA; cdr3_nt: TGTGCCAGCAGCCCCCGACTAGCGGGAGGTAACAATGAGCAGTTCTTC; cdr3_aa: CASSPRLAGGNNEQFF
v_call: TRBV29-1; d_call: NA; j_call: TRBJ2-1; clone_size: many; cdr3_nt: TGCAGCGTTGAAGGGGGGCTCGATGAGCAGTTCTTC; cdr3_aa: CSVEGGLDEQFF
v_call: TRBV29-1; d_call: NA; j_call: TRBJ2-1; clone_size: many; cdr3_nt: TGCAGCGTTGTAACCGCCCCGGGCCCGGGATTACAGTTCTTC; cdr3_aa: CSVVTAPGPGLQFF
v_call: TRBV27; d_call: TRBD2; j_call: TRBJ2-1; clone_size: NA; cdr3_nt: TGTGCCAGCAGTTTATTGAGTGGGTTAGGCGGGAGTGGTTTGAATGAGCAGTTCTTC; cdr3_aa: CASSLLSGLGGSGLNEQFF
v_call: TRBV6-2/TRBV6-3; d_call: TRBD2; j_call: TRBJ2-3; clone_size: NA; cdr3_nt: TGTGCCAGCAGTTACTCCCTAGCGGGAGGATCGGGTACGCAGTATTTT; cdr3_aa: CASSYSLAGGSGTQYF
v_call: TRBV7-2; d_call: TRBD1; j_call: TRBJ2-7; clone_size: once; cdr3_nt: TGTGCCAGCAGCTTAGCAGGACAGGGCCCCAACGAGCAGTACTTC; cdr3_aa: CASSLAGQGPNEQYF
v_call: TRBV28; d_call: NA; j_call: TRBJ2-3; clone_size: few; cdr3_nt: TGTGCCAGCAGTGGTCTCACAGGGCCAGATACGCAGTATTTT; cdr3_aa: CASSGLTGPDTQYF
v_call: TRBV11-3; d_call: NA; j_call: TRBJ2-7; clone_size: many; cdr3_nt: TGTGCCAGCAGCTTAGGAGGACTACAGGGGTACGAGCAGTACTTC; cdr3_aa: CASSLGGLQGYEQYF
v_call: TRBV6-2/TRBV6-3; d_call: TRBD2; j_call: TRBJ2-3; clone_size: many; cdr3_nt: TGTGCCAGCAAACTAGCGGGAGCCGGAGATACGCAGTATTTT; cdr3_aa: CASKLAGAGDTQYF